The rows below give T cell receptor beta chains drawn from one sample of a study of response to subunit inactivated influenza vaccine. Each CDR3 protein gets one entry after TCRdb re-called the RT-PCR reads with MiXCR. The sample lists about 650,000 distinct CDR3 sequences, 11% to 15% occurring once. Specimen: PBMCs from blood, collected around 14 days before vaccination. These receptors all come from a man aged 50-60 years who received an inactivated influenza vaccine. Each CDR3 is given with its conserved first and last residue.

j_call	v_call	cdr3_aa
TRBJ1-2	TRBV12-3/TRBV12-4	CASSLGTLGYTF
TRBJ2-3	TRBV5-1	CASSLLEKDTQYF
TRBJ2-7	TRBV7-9	CASSLGYDREPFEQYF
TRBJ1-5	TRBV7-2	CASSLFLQAREPQHF
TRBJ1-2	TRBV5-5	CASSFPPSSYGYTF
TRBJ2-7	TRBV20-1	CSARDPRGSSYEQYF
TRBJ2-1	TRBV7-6	CASSPGLAESGPYNEQFF
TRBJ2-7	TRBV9	CASSVSGGYEQYF
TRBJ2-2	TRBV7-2	CASSLWALSGGTGELFF
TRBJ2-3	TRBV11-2	CASSFMRTSTDTQYF
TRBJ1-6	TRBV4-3	CASSQDLVTGANSPLHF
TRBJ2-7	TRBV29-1	CSVGGRAAEQYF
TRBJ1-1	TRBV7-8	CASSASESTEAFF
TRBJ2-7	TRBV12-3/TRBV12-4	CASSGGANGYEQYF
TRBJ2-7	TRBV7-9	CASSTTDRGSPYEQYF
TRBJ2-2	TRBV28	CASCLAGRNTGELFF
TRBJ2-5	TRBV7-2	CASSLERAGVGETQYF
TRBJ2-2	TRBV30	CAWSFAPTARNTGELFF
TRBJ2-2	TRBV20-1	CSAARQMNTGELFF
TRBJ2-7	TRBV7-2	CASSLAATPTATEQYF
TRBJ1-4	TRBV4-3	CASSQRGGSNEKLFF
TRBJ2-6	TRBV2	CASRGDSGANVLTF
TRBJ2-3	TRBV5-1	CASRVGEGLDTQYF
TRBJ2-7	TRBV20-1	CSVKQGRDEQYF
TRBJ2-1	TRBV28	CASSLGGGTSNEQFF
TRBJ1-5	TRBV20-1	CSAREPLRGVRDNQPQHF
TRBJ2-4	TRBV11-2	CASSLWEQGSRNIQYF
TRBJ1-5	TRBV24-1	CATSDLSSNQPQHF